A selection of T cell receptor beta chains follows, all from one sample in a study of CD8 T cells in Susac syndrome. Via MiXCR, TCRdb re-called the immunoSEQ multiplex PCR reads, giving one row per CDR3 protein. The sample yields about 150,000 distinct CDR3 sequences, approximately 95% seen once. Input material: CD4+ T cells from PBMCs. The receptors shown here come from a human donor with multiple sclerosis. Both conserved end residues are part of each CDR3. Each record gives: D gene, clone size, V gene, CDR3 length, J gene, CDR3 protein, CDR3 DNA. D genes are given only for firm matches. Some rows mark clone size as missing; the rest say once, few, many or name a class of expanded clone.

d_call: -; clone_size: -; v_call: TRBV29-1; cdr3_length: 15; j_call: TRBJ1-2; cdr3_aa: CSVLGGGTINYGYTF; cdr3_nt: TGCAGCGTCCTAGGGGGGGGAACAATTAACTATGGCTACACCTTC
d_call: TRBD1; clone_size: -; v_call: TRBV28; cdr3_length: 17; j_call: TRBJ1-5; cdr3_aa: CASSLWAGQGDNQPQHF; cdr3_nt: TGTGCCAGCAGTTTATGGGCAGGACAGGGAGACAATCAGCCCCAGCATTTT
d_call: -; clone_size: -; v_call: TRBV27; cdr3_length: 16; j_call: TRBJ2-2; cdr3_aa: CASSLTAGASTGELFF; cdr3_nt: TGTGCCAGCAGTTTAACGGCTGGGGCCAGCACCGGGGAGCTGTTTTTT
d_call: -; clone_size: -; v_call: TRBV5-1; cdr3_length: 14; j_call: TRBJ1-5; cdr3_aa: CASSLEGGLQPQHF; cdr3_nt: TGCGCCAGCAGCTTGGAAGGGGGACTTCAGCCCCAGCATTTT
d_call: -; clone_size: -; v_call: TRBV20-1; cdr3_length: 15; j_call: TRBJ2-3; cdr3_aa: CSASGLPPRTDTQYF; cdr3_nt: TGCAGTGCTAGTGGTCTTCCACCACGCACAGATACGCAGTATTTT
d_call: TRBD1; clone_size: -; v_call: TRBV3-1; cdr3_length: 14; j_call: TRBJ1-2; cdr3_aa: CASSQGQGTYGYTF; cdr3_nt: TGTGCCAGCAGCCAAGGACAGGGGACCTATGGCTACACCTTC
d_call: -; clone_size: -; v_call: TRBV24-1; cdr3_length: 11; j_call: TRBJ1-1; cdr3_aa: CATSRGTEAFF; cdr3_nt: TGTGCCACCTCCCGGGGTACTGAAGCTTTCTTT
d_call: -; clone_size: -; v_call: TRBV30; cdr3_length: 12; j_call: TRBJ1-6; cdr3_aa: CAWNRRDSPLHF; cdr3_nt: TGTGCCTGGAATCGGCGCGATTCACCCCTCCACTTT
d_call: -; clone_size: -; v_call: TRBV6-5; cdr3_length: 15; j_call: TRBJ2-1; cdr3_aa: CASSSGSLSYNEQFF; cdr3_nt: TGTGCCAGCAGTAGCGGATCACTCTCCTACAATGAGCAGTTCTTC
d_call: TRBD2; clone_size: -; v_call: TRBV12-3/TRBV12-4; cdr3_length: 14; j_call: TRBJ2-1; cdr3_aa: CASSEGLAGYEQFF; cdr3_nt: TGTGCCAGCAGTGAGGGACTAGCGGGCTACGAGCAGTTCTTC
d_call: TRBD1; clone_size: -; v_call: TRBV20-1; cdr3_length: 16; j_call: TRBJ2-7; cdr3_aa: CSARDMDRGQGLEQYF; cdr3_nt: TGCAGTGCTAGAGATATGGACCGAGGACAGGGGCTCGAGCAGTACTTC
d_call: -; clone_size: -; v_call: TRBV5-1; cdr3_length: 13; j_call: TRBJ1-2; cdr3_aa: CASSTERDYGYTF; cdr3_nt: TGCGCCAGCAGCACTGAAAGGGACTATGGCTACACCTTC
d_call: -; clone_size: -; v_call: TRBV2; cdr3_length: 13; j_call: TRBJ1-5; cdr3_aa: CASRGMSNQPQHF; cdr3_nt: TGTGCCAGCAGGGGAATGAGCAATCAGCCCCAGCATTTT
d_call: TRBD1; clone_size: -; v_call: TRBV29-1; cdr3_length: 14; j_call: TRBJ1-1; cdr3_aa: CSVAVTGGGTEAFF; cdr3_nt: TGCAGCGTTGCCGTAACAGGGGGCGGCACTGAAGCTTTCTTT
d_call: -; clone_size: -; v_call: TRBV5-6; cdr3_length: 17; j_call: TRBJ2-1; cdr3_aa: CASSFGQRTPLGNEQFF; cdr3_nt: TGTGCCAGCAGCTTCGGACAGAGAACCCCGTTGGGAAATGAGCAGTTCTTC
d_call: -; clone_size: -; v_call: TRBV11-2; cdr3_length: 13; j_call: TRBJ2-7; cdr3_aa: CASRFPSSYEQYF; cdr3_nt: TGTGCCAGCAGATTCCCCAGTTCCTACGAGCAGTACTTC
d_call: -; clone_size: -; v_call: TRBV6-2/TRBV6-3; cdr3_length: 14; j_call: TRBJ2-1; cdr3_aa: CASRGQLASNEQFF; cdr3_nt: TGTGCCAGCAGAGGGCAGCTAGCCTCCAATGAGCAGTTCTTC
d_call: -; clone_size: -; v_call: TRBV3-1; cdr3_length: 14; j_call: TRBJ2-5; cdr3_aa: CASSPRGRWETQYF; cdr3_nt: TGTGCCAGCAGCCCCCGGGGGCGGTGGGAGACCCAGTACTTC
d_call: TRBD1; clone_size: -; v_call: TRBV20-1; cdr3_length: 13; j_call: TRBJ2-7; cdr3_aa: CSARGNRGYEQYF; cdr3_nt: TGCAGTGCTAGGGGAAACAGGGGCTACGAGCAGTACTTC
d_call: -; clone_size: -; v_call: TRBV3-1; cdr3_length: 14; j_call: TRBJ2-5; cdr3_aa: CASSHWKRQETQYF; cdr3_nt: TGTGCCAGCAGCCATTGGAAGAGACAAGAGACCCAGTACTTC
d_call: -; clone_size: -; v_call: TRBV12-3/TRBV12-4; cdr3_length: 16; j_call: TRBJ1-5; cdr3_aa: CASSETGRGWDQPQHF; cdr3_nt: TGTGCCAGCAGTGAAACCGGGAGGGGATGGGATCAGCCCCAGCATTTT
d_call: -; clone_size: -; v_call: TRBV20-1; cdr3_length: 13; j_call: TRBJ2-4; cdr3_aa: CSARDDRKNIQYF; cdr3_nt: TGCAGTGCTAGAGATGACAGGAAAAACATTCAGTACTTC
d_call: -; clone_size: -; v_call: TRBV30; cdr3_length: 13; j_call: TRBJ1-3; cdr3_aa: CAWSVIHGNTIYF; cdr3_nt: TGTGCCTGGAGTGTAATACATGGAAACACCATATATTTT
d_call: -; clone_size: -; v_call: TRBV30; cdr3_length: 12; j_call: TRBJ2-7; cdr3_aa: CAWSEGQYEQYF; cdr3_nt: TGTGCCTGGAGTGAAGGACAGTACGAGCAGTACTTC
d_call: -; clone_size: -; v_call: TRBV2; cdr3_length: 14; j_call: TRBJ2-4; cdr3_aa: CASSDWGSKNIQYF; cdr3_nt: TGTGCCAGCAGTGACTGGGGATCCAAAAACATTCAGTACTTC
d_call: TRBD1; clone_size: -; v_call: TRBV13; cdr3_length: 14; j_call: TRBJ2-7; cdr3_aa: CASSLGDRDYEQYF; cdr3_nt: TGTGCCAGCAGCTTAGGGGACAGGGACTACGAGCAGTACTTC
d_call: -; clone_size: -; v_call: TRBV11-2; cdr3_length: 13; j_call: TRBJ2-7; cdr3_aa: CASSRHVSYEQYF; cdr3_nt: TGTGCCAGCAGCCGGCATGTATCCTACGAGCAGTACTTC
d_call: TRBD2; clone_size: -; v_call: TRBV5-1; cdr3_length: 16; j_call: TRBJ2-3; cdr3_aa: CASSTREDGLTDTQYF; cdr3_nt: TGCGCCAGCAGCACGCGGGAGGATGGGCTCACAGATACGCAGTATTTT
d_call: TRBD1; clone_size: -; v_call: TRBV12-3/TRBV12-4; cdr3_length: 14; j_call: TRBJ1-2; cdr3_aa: CASRRDRSNYGYTF; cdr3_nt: TGTGCCAGCAGGCGGGACAGATCTAACTATGGCTACACCTTC
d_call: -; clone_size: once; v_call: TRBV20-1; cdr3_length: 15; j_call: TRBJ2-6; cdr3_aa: CSATRDASGANVLTF; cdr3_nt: TGCAGTGCAACGAGAGATGCCTCTGGGGCCAACGTCCTGACTTTC
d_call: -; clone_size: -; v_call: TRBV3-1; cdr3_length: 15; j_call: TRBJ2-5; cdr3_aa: CASSQGIAPQETQYF; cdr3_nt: TGTGCCAGCAGCCAAGGCATAGCCCCCCAAGAGACCCAGTACTTC
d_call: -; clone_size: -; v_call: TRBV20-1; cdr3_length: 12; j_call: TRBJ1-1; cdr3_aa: CSGGSPNTEAFF; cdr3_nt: TGCAGTGGGGGCAGCCCGAACACTGAAGCTTTCTTT
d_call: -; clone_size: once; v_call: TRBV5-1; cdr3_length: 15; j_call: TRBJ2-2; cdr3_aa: CASRRTSARDGELFF; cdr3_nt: TGCGCCAGCAGGCGGACATCTGCCCGGGACGGGGAGCTGTTTTTT
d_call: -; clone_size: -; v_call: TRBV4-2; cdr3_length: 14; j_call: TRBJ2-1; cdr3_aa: CASSQDPPARGPFF; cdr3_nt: TGTGCCAGCAGCCAAGATCCCCCGGCTCGTGGCCCGTTCTTC
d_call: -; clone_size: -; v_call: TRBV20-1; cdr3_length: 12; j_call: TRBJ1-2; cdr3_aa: CSARKVGYGYTF; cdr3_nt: TGCAGTGCTAGGAAAGTCGGCTATGGCTACACCTTC
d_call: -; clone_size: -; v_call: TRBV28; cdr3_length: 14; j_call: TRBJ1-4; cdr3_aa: CASAAGGLDEKLFF; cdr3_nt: TGTGCCAGCGCCGCGGGAGGACTAGATGAAAAACTGTTTTTT
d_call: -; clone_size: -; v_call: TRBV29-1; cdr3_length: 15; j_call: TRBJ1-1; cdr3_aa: CSVRLRQAVNTEAFF; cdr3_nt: TGCAGCGTCAGACTCAGACAGGCGGTGAACACTGAAGCTTTCTTT
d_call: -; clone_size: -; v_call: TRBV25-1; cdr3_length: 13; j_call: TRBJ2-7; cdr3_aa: CASSNPASYEQYF; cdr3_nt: TGTGCCAGCAGTAATCCGGCCTCCTACGAGCAGTACTTC
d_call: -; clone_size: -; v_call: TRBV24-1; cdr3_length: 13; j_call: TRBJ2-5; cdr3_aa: CATMGPNEETQYF; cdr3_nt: TGTGCCACCATGGGGCCCAACGAGGAGACCCAGTACTTC
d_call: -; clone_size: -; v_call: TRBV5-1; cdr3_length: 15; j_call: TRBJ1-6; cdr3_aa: CASRPAGLGNSPLHF; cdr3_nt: TGCGCCAGCAGACCCGCCGGGCTAGGTAATTCACCCCTCCACTTT
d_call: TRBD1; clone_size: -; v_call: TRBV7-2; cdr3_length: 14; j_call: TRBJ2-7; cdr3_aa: CASSLGQGKGEQYF; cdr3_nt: TGTGCCAGCAGCTTGGGACAGGGAAAGGGCGAGCAGTACTTC
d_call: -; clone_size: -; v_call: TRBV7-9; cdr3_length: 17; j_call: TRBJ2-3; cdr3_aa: CASSLGSSGDRTDTQYF; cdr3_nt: TGTGCCAGCAGCTTAGGATCGAGTGGTGACCGCACAGATACGCAGTATTTT
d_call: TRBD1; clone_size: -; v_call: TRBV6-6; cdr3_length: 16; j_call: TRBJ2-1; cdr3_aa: CASSYPRQGVMNEQFF; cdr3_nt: TGTGCCAGCAGTTACCCCCGACAGGGGGTAATGAATGAGCAGTTCTTC
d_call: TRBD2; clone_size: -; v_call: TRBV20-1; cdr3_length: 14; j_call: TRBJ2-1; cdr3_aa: CSEKLAGVNNEQFF; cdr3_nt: TGCAGCGAAAAGCTAGCGGGAGTTAACAATGAGCAGTTCTTC